The source of this TCR beta chain is a study of OX40 agonist ivuxolimab in advanced cancers. Study overall: Patients undergoing dose escalation presented with hepatocellular carcinoma, melanoma, renal cell or head and neck cancer. Points from the study as a whole: CD4+ and CD8+ blood T cells expanded clonally by week 6 at 0.1 to 3.0 mg/kg. At 0.1-3.0 mg/kg, partial responders had clonal expansion among the lowest observed. On average, CD8+ T cells showed a greater number of expanded clones than CD4+.

J was trimmed by 5 bases and V by 5 bases; bases with no gene match: 8. CDR3 length: 16 residues. Germline assignment: CDR1 PRHDT and CDR2 FYEKMQ (reference sequence). TCRdb's copy holds only in-frame clones and misses some; the assay was immunoSEQ multiplex PCR. The sample includes around 79,000 clones, roughly 90% of them seen just once. Concerning this clone itself: The antigen is not known.

This TCR was recovered from an adult with an advanced solid tumor such as melanoma, head and neck, liver or kidney cancer. Sequences were derived from CD4+ or CD8+ T cells sorted from blood, sampled in a trial of the OX40 agonist ivuxolimab. This chain connects TRBV13 to TRBJ2-2, with 10 bases aligning to TRBD1. As DNA, the CDR3 is TGTGCCAGCAGCCCGCTTGGGGACAGGGGAACCGGGGAGCTGTTTTTT. Translating it yields CASSPLGDRGTGELFF.